The rows below give T cell receptor beta chains drawn from one sample of a study of cytomegalovirus exposure and HLA in healthy donors. Libraries were prepared by immunoSEQ multiplex PCR; TCRdb keeps only in-frame clonotypes and omits some of them. This repertoire shows around 110,000 clones, 60% to 80% found once; its top ten account for about 2.5%. Sequences were obtained from PBMCs. The receptors were sampled from a man younger than 35 in good health and CMV-seronegative. Both conserved end residues are part of each CDR3. D genes are given only for firm matches. The size field is filled for only some rows; it gives once, few, many or a size class.

v_call	d_call	j_call	clone_size	cdr3_aa	cdr3_nt
TRBV5-1	NA	TRBJ1-6	few	CASSTEPADNSPLHF	TGCGCCAGCAGCACCGAACCTGCGGATAATTCACCCCTCCACTTT
TRBV15	NA	TRBJ1-6	NA	CATRGGNYNSPLHF	TGTGCCACCAGGGGGGGGAATTATAATTCACCCCTCCACTTT
TRBV7-6	NA	TRBJ1-1	few	CASSLGPRVEAFF	TGTGCCAGCAGCTTAGGCCCTCGGGTTGAAGCTTTCTTT
TRBV19	TRBD1	TRBJ2-1	NA	CASSIDLGQGAYNEQFF	TGTGCCAGTAGTATAGATCTAGGGCAGGGGGCCTACAATGAGCAGTTCTTC
TRBV18	TRBD2	TRBJ2-7	NA	CASSRLAGGYEQYF	TGTGCCAGCTCACGACTAGCGGGGGGCTACGAGCAGTACTTC
TRBV7-7	NA	TRBJ2-1	NA	CASSLARGNEQFF	TGTGCCAGCAGCTTAGCGAGGGGGAATGAGCAGTTCTTC
TRBV18	TRBD1	TRBJ1-5	NA	CASSPQRGQGQPQHF	TGTGCCAGCTCACCACAAAGGGGGCAGGGGCAGCCCCAGCATTTT
TRBV13	NA	TRBJ2-7	few	CASSLALSYEQYF	TGTGCCAGCAGCTTAGCCCTCTCCTACGAGCAGTACTTC
TRBV12-5	NA	TRBJ2-7	NA	CASGPNSYEQYF	TGTGCTAGTGGCCCCAACAGTTACGAGCAGTACTTC
TRBV2	TRBD1	TRBJ2-2	NA	CASSKGQVTGELFF	TGTGCCAGCAGTAAGGGACAGGTCACCGGGGAGCTGTTTTTT
TRBV7-9	NA	TRBJ2-7	few	CFSKQKTAYEQYF	TGTTTTAGCAAGCAGAAGACGGCCTACGAGCAGTACTTC
TRBV19	TRBD1	TRBJ2-1	few	CASSTPGQGRGNEQFF	TGTGCCAGTAGTACCCCAGGACAGGGGAGAGGCAATGAGCAGTTCTTC
TRBV5-1	TRBD2	TRBJ2-5	NA	CASRGRGEETQYF	TGCGCCAGCAGAGGACGGGGGGAAGAGACCCAGTACTTC
TRBV4-1	TRBD1	TRBJ1-4	NA	CASSQEGDRRREKLFF	TGCGCCAGCAGCCAAGAGGGGGACAGGAGGAGAGAAAAACTGTTTTTT
TRBV9	NA	TRBJ2-1	NA	CASSPPAVTSYNEQFF	TGTGCCAGCAGCCCACCGGCGGTTACCTCCTACAATGAGCAGTTCTTC
TRBV7-6	TRBD1	TRBJ1-6	NA	CASSPLAIRDRVNSPLHF	TGTGCCAGCAGCCCCTTGGCGATCCGGGACAGGGTTAATTCACCCCTCCACTTT
TRBV4-3	TRBD2	TRBJ2-2	NA	CASSQGFYGGATGELFF	TGCGCCAGCAGCCAAGGGTTTTACGGGGGGGCCACCGGGGAGCTGTTTTTT
TRBV5-1	TRBD2	TRBJ2-7	few	CASSSGTGGYEQYF	TGCGCCAGCAGCTCCGGGACGGGGGGGTACGAGCAGTACTTC
TRBV19	TRBD1	TRBJ1-2	NA	CASTLTGSGYTF	TGTGCCAGTACCTTGACAGGGAGTGGCTACACCTTC
TRBV2	TRBD2	TRBJ2-4	NA	CASRGGEQTKNIQYF	TGTGCCAGCAGGGGAGGGGAGCAGACCAAAAACATTCAGTACTTC
TRBV6-1	NA	TRBJ1-4	NA	CASSATAGRLSANEKLFF	TGTGCCAGCAGTGCTACCGCGGGTCGGCTTTCAGCTAATGAAAAACTGTTTTTT
TRBV2	NA	TRBJ1-2	NA	CASSGHGNYGYTF	TGTGCCAGCAGCGGACACGGAAACTATGGCTACACCTTC
TRBV2	TRBD1	TRBJ2-7	few	CASQLQGISSYEQYF	TGTGCCAGCCAGCTACAGGGGATAAGCTCCTACGAGCAGTACTTC
TRBV29-1	TRBD1	TRBJ2-7	NA	CSFSGTGTNLYEQYF	TGCAGCTTTTCAGGGACAGGGACCAACCTCTACGAGCAGTACTTC
TRBV19	NA	TRBJ1-6	NA	CATRGWAGAGSPLHF	TGTGCCACCAGAGGGTGGGCCGGCGCCGGATCACCCCTCCACTTT
TRBV10-1	NA	TRBJ2-2	NA	CASSVTSRYTGELFF	TGCGCCAGCAGTGTTACTAGCCGGTACACCGGGGAGCTGTTTTTT
TRBV6-4	TRBD1	TRBJ2-7	NA	CASSPNPTGYNYEQYF	TGTGCCAGCAGCCCCAACCCGACAGGGTACAACTACGAGCAGTACTTC
TRBV7-9	NA	TRBJ1-1	few	CSSSPSNTEAFF	TGTTCCAGCAGCCCCTCGAACACTGAAGCTTTCTTT
TRBV7-8	TRBD1	TRBJ1-2	NA	CASSLDRDRGWYGYTF	TGTGCCAGCAGCTTAGACCGGGACAGGGGTTGGTATGGCTACACCTTC
TRBV9	TRBD1	TRBJ1-2	NA	CASSVAGTGGYGYTF	TGTGCCAGCAGCGTAGCTGGGACAGGGGGCTATGGCTACACCTTC
TRBV4-2	NA	TRBJ1-2	NA	CASSQDGIGRADGYTF	TGTGCCAGCAGCCAAGACGGAATAGGCAGGGCTGATGGCTACACCTTC
TRBV5-1	NA	TRBJ1-1	few	CASSPDSNLNTEAFF	TGCGCCAGCAGCCCAGACAGCAATCTGAACACTGAAGCTTTCTTT
TRBV11-1	TRBD1	TRBJ2-7	NA	CASSLPGDSTTYEQYF	TGTGCCAGCAGCTTACCAGGGGACAGTACCACCTACGAGCAGTACTTC
TRBV21-1	NA	TRBJ1-2	NA	CASSNRRDRETFNYGYTF	TGTGCCAGCAGCAACCGCCGGGACAGGGAAACATTTAACTATGGCTACACCTTC
TRBV7-2	NA	TRBJ2-7	once	CASSPPSMDPYF	TGTGCCAGCAGCCCCCCTAGCATGGATCCGTACTTC
TRBV5-1	TRBD2	TRBJ2-2	once	CASSLAGGRSNTGELFF	TGCGCCAGCAGCCTGGCGGGGGGGCGTTCGAACACCGGGGAGCTGTTTTTT
TRBV5-1	NA	TRBJ1-3	NA	CASSLTGTGNTIYF	TGCGCCAGCAGCTTAACAGGGACTGGAAACACCATATATTTT
TRBV14	NA	TRBJ1-6	NA	CASSQEQVSPLHF	TGTGCCAGCAGCCAAGAACAGGTCTCGCCCCTCCACTTT
TRBV2	NA	TRBJ2-7	NA	CASRNTGLHEQYF	TGTGCCAGCAGAAATACAGGGCTCCACGAGCAGTACTTC
TRBV7-6	NA	TRBJ2-1	NA	CASSLGGLSGEQFF	TGTGCCAGCAGCTTAGGGGGGCTCTCCGGTGAGCAGTTCTTC